This entry lists 10 T cell receptor beta chains sequenced from one sample in a study of cytomegalovirus exposure and HLA in healthy donors. This PCR relied on a set of 60 Vbeta primers and 13 Jbeta primers. Method: immunoSEQ multiplex PCR; TCRdb's copy keeps in-frame clones and lacks some. The table has just over 150,000 clones, less than 90% seen once. Input material: PBMCs. These receptors came from a male donor in good health and CMV-seropositive.

The chain joins TRBV9 to TRBJ2-3, with 12 bases fitting TRBD2. Germline CDR1 is SGDLS and CDR2 is YYNGEE. V lost 3 bases and J lost 3; bases outside the gene matches: 5. The CDR3 is made up of 16 amino acids. The CDR3 DNA reads TGTGCCAGCAGCGCCACCGGGACTAGCGGGACAGATACGCAGTATTTT. It yields the protein CASSATGTSGTDTQYF.

The gene calls are TRBV9 and TRBJ2-4, with a possible D match to TRBD2 (5 bases). This CDR3 is 17 amino acids long. V lost 4 bases and J 1 base, leaving 18 bases between the germline ends. CDR1 and CDR2 (germline): SGDLS, YYNGEE. This CDR3 is CASSPGGWRIAKNIQYF. DNA of the CDR3: TGTGCCAGCAGCCCAGGCGGGTGGAGGATCGCCAAAAACATTCAGTACTTC.

V is TRBV5-4 and J is TRBJ2-1, with no clear D. This CDR3 has 16 residues. Germline CDR1 is SGHNT and CDR2 is YYREEE (reference sequence). V gave up 0 bases and J gave up 0 bases, with 10 bases separating them. The CDR3 nucleotides read TGTGCCAGCAGCTTGGATACTATACGCTCCTACAATGAGCAGTTCTTC. This encodes CASSLDTIRSYNEQFF.

The rearrangement links TRBV29-1 to TRBJ1-5, with 9 nucleotides matching TRBD1. From germline, CDR1 is SQVTM and CDR2 ANQGSEA. The ends lost 5 bases at V and 3 bases at J; junction bases unmatched: 5. The length of the CDR3 is 14 residues. The CDR3: CSVMTGGVNQPQHF. In DNA, the CDR3 is TGCAGCGTTATGACAGGGGGTGTCAATCAGCCCCAGCATTTT.

The CDR3, as DNA: TGTGCCAGCAGCTCCTGGGACAGTTCAGGGTACGAGCAGTACTTC. Protein: CASSSWDSSGYEQYF. This sequence joins TRBV7-9 and TRBJ2-7; 7 positions agree with TRBD1. The germline V gene encodes CDR1 SEHNR and CDR2 FQNEAQ (reference sequence). Unmatched junction bases numbered 10, after V lost 4 bases and J lost 4 bases. The CDR3 is 15 residues long.

V gene TRBV28 combines with J gene TRBJ2-3; no reliable D call. Trimming took off 1 base at V and 8 bases at J, with 13 bases between the two ends. This CDR3 comprises 14 residues. Germline V lookup: CDR1 MDHEN, CDR2 SYDVKM. The CDR3 DNA reads TGTGCCAGCAGTTTATTACCAGTTGGTGGTACGCAGTATTTT. Amino acids: CASSLLPVGGTQYF.

The chain employs TRBV5-1 and TRBJ2-5, with 8 bases identical to TRBD2. The CDR3 extends over 18 amino acids. Trimming at V came to 4 bases and at J to 4 bases, leaving 18 bases not matched to a gene. From germline, CDR1 is SGHRS and CDR2 YFSETQ. The CDR3 DNA follows: TGCGCCAGCAGCCCGGCCGGGAGCGGGAGAGGGCGTGGAGAGACCCAGTACTTC. This translates into CASSPAGSGRGRGETQYF.

The DNA for the CDR3 is TGTGCCAGTAGTACCTCGACAGGGGCCTACGAGCAGTACTTC. Amino acids: CASSTSTGAYEQYF. This sequence joins TRBV19 and TRBJ2-7; 8 nucleotides match TRBD1. The CDR3 extends over 14 amino acids. Germline trimming cut 4 bases from V and 2 bases from J; bases unmatched to any gene: 4. The germline gives CDR1 LNHDA, CDR2 SQIVND (reference sequence).

This clone was observed a few times. The chain is built from TRBV28 and TRBJ2-3, with unresolved D. This CDR3 has 14 amino acids. Looked up from germline, CDR1 is MDHEN and CDR2 is SYDVKM. V was clipped by 3 bases and J by 5 bases, with 12 bases between them. For the CDR3, the DNA is TGTGCCAGCAGTTTGCTAGTTCTACTAGATACGCAGTATTTT. This codes for CASSLLVLLDTQYF.

This clone turned up a few times. The rearrangement links TRBV6-6 to TRBJ2-7, with 8 bases matching TRBD1. This CDR3 contains 15 residues. The V segment lost 5 bases and the J segment 0 bases; nucleotides outside the gene matches: 6. Germline V gene sequence: CDR1 MNHNY, CDR2 SVGAGI (reference sequence). CDR3 sequence (DNA): TGTGCCAGCAGTGGGGTCGACAGGGGCTCCTACGAGCAGTACTTC. Translating it yields CASSGVDRGSYEQYF.